The clone carrying this T cell receptor beta chain appeared a few times. The target antigen is unknown. Data came from immunoSEQ multiplex PCR; TCRdb stores just in-frame clones and leaves some out. The table includes approximately 360,000 clones, about 83% detected once. These data are taken from a study of Ad26.COV2.S vaccination and SARS-CoV-2 variants. Study in general: The study gave Ad26.COV2.S intramuscularly, once or twice 56 days apart. Broader study findings: Substantial breadth was reported for post-vaccination spike-specific CD8+ and CD4+ T cells.

Treatment: around 19 received Ad26.COV2.S at low or high dose, single or two shots; 5 received placebo; per-sample allocation not given. Each sample was drawn 63 days after the first injection (of vaccine or placebo). Vaccination used an Ad26 vector expressing Wuhan-strain SARS-CoV-2 spike. The CDR3 totals 16 residues. Trimming cost V 4 bases and J 0 bases, with 13 bases left between them. Germline lookup yields CDR1 LGHNA and CDR2 YNFKEQ. V and J are TRBV4-2 and TRBJ1-3; no reliable D call. This material consisted of peripheral blood, taken in a trial of Ad26.COV2.S vaccine versus placebo. The clonotype comes from a person between 18 and 60 years old who received the Ad26.COV2.S COVID-19 vaccine or a placebo. The CDR3 DNA follows: TGTGCCAGCAGCCCCCGGGAGGTCGGCTCTGGAAACACCATATATTTT. Its translation is CASSPREVGSGNTIYF.